These 22 T cell receptor beta chains originate from one sample sequenced in a study of PD-1 blockade in classical Hodgkin lymphoma. The sample's time point: cycle 4 day 1 (C4D1), after less than 7 weeks of nivolumab. All the patients suffered relapse after autologous stem cell transplantation, and brentuximab vedotin exposure differed. Sequencing was performed with immunoSEQ multiplex PCR; in TCRdb, only in-frame clones are kept and a portion is missing. The sample has under 50,000 clones; 55% to 80% are singletons. The sequencing here drew on peripheral blood mononuclear cells (PBMCs), taken before the fourth cycle of nivolumab. These receptors were taken from a human donor with classical Hodgkin lymphoma.

This clone counts as medium-sized. The rearrangement uses TRBV19 and TRBJ1-4; D is unresolved. Per germline, CDR1 LNHDA and CDR2 SQIVND (reference sequence). CDR3 length equals 13 residues. V was shortened by 6 bases and J by 7 bases, with 12 bases between the two germline ends. The CDR3 DNA sequence: TGTGCCAGTAGACTGCAAACGAGTGAAAAACTGTTTTTT. Amino acid sequence: CASRLQTSEKLFF.

This clone was detected only once. The chain employs TRBV4-3 and TRBJ2-1; 8 bases agree with TRBD2. The CDR3 covers 15 residues. Germline V CDR1 and CDR2: LGHNA, YSLEER. The junction had 5 bases not matched to a gene; V was cut back by 3 bases and J by 4 bases. CDR3 nucleotides: TGCGCCAGCAGCCAGGCGGGGGGCCAGTACAATGAGCAGTTCTTC. Its translation: CASSQAGGQYNEQFF.

V is TRBV6-1 and J is TRBJ2-5; 7 nucleotides agree with TRBD2. The CDR3 loop spans 14 amino acids. The germline gives CDR1 MNHNS, CDR2 SASEGT. V shed 6 bases and J 2 bases; nucleotides not matched to a gene: 6. CDR3 DNA: TGTGCCAGCAGCTTCGCTAGCGGACAAGAGACCCAGTACTTC. Translated, it gives CASSFASGQETQYF.

DNA for the CDR3: TGTGCCACCGGGGCCAGGGGGCAATTCGTGACCGGGGAGCTGTTTTTT. Protein sequence: CATGARGQFVTGELFF. The V gene is TRBV7-8, the J gene TRBJ2-2, with 8 bases aligning to TRBD1. The length of the CDR3 is 16 residues. The junction had 15 bases not matched to a gene; V was cut back by 10 bases and J by 5 bases. CDR1 is SGHVS, CDR2 FQNEAQ, per germline. The variable domain in full, with the rest retrieved from reference TRBV7-8 and TRBJ2-2, is GAGVSQSPRYKVAKRGQDVALRCDPISGHVSLFWYQQALGQGPEFLTYFQNEAQLDKSGLPSDRFFAERPEGSVSTLKIQRTQQEDSAVYLCATGARGQFVTGELFFGEGSRLTVL.

V is TRBV30 and J is TRBJ2-5; D possibly corresponds to TRBD2 (5 bases). In germline, CDR1 is GTSNPN, CDR2 SVGIG (reference sequence). The CDR3 is made up of 12 amino acids. V gave up 3 bases and J gave up 4 bases, with 9 bases separating them. The CDR3 region has the DNA TGTGCCTGGAGCATTCGGGGAGAGACCCAGTACTTC. This sequence encodes CAWSIRGETQYF.

This clone was seen more than once but under ten times. The chain carries TRBV6-5 and TRBJ2-2; a weak D match, TRBD1 (5 bases). V was cut by 2 bases and J by 0 bases, with 7 bases left in between. CDR1 is MNHEY, CDR2 SVGAGI, per germline. This CDR3 spans 15 amino acids. CDR3 sequence (DNA): TGTGCCAGCAGTTACGTAGGGGCGAACACCGGGGAGCTGTTTTTT. Its translation: CASSYVGANTGELFF.

V gene TRBV28 combines with J gene TRBJ1-2; D remains ambiguous. The CDR3 length is 14 residues. V was clipped by 6 bases and J by 1 base, with 12 bases between them. Germline CDR1 and CDR2: MDHEN and SYDVKM. This CDR3 is CASSKAGVNYGYTF. The CDR3 region has the DNA TGTGCCAGCAGCAAAGCCGGGGTTAACTATGGCTACACCTTC.

This clone was seen just once. The chain couples TRBV5-5 to TRBJ2-7; D call uncertain. V lost 3 bases, J lost 2 bases, and 15 bases lay in between. CDR1 is SGHKS, CDR2 YYEKEE, per germline (reference sequence). The CDR3 extends over 15 amino acids. CDR3 sequence (DNA): TGTGCCAGCAGCTCCCCCTATGCGCGGACCTACGAGCAGTACTTC. This translates into CASSSPYARTYEQYF.

The chain carries TRBV10-3 and TRBJ1-3; 7 bases are a match to TRBD1. Germline values: CDR1 ENHRY, CDR2 SYGVKD. The CDR3 is 13 amino acids. Trimming took 10 bases from V and 3 from J; bases not matched to a gene: 6. CDR3 DNA: TGTGCCAGCGGGACAGAAAGTGGAAACACCATATATTTT. Translating it yields CASGTESGNTIYF.

V gene TRBV4-3 combines with J gene TRBJ2-7; weak D call: TRBD2 (7 bases). V lost 0 bases and J 2 bases, leaving 26 bases between the germline ends. Germline V gene lookup returns CDR1 LGHNA and CDR2 YSLEER. The CDR3 has 20 residues. CDR3 sequence (DNA): TGCGCCAGCAGCCAAGAGGTTTATAGTGTCGGGGGGCCCCCAACCTACGAGCAGTACTTC. This translates into CASSQEVYSVGGPPTYEQYF.

A single count supports this clone. The V and J genes are TRBV27 and TRBJ2-7; D is perhaps TRBD1 (5 bases). The ends were cut back, 1 base at V and 6 bases at J, with 19 bases in the middle. Germline CDR1 reads MNHEY; CDR2 reads SMNVEV (reference sequence). The CDR3 consists of 16 residues. CDR3 coding DNA: TGTGCCAGCAGTTTATTCCCGGTCAGCCAAAGGGGCGAGCAGTACTTC. Encoded protein: CASSLFPVSQRGEQYF.

This clone came up once. The rearrangement uses TRBV18 and TRBJ2-7; 8 bases are shared with TRBD2. CDR1 and CDR2 from the germline V gene are KGHSH and LQKENI. Trimming removed 2 bases from V and 7 bases from J; junction bases left unmatched: 4. This CDR3 region has 13 residues. CDR3 DNA: TGTGCCAGCTCACCAAAGGGGACTAGTGAGCAGTACTTC. It is translated as CASSPKGTSEQYF.

The CDR3 DNA is TGCGCCAGCAGCCAGGACAGGGCGCAGTTCTTC. Its translation: CASSQDRAQFF. The V call is TRBV4-1, the J call TRBJ2-1; the match to TRBD1 covers 8 bases. The CDR3 has 11 residues. Looked up from germline, CDR1 is MGHRA and CDR2 is YSYEKL. V trimming: 3 bases; J trimming: 12 bases; junction bases outside the gene matches: 1.

The sample holds a few counts of this clone. This CDR3 reads CASSRDRASSYNSPLHF. Here the CDR3 DNA reads TGTGCCAGCAGCCGGGACAGGGCGAGCTCCTATAATTCACCCCTCCACTTT. The V gene is TRBV7-8, the J gene TRBJ1-6; 9 nucleotides line up with TRBD1. V shed 5 bases, J shed 0 bases, and the junction held 5 bases outside the gene matches. The CDR3 loop spans 17 amino acids. Germline loops: CDR1 SGHVS, CDR2 FQNEAQ.

Comment on this clone: One junction end disagrees with the germline gene, perhaps due to a read error. The chain carries TRBV5-5 and TRBJ1-2; 7 positions agree with TRBD1. CDR1 is SGHKS and CDR2 is YYEKEE in the germline V gene (reference sequence). CDR3 length: 11 amino acids. In nucleotides, the CDR3 is TGTGCCAGCAGCCAGGGACAGCAGTGGGCCTTC. Translated, it gives CASSQGQQWAF.

The genes are TRBV6-5 and TRBJ2-1; 9 nucleotides match TRBD2. J gave up 7 bases and V 4 bases, and 11 bases lay outside the gene matches. Looked up from germline, CDR1 is MNHEY and CDR2 is SVGAGI. The CDR3 spans 16 residues. The CDR3 nucleotides are TGTGCCAGCAGTTCGACTAGCGGAATTGACAGGAATGAGCAGTTCTTC. It specifies CASSSTSGIDRNEQFF.

The genes are TRBV28 and TRBJ1-1, with 9 nucleotides matching TRBD1. Germline V gene lookup returns CDR1 MDHEN and CDR2 SYDVKM. This CDR3 region has 12 residues. The ends lost 6 bases at V and 8 bases at J; junction bases unmatched: 4. The CDR3 DNA sequence: TGTGCCAGCAGACCGGGACAGGGCGAAGCTTTCTTT. Amino acids: CASRPGQGEAFF.

The V call is TRBV10-1, the J call TRBJ2-3; D is uncertain. V dropped 0 bases and J dropped 0 bases, with 10 bases sitting between them. CDR1 is WNHNN, CDR2 SYGVQD, per germline (reference sequence). The CDR3 totals 16 residues. CDR3 DNA: TGCGCCAGCAGTGAGTCCCGGCGATCTAGCACAGATACGCAGTATTTT. This gives the protein CASSESRRSSTDTQYF.

The rearrangement links TRBV21-1 to TRBJ2-1. TRBV21-1 is listed as a pseudogene. The CDR3 spans 13 residues. CDR3 coding DNA: TGTGCCAGCAGGAATCTCTCCTACAATGAGCAGTTCTTC. Amino acid sequence: CASRNLSYNEQFF.

This clone was found once. J is TRBJ2-3 and V is TRBV9; 10 positions match TRBD1. V lost 4 bases, J lost 4 bases, and 3 bases stayed unmatched. The CDR3 totals 14 residues. Germline assignment: CDR1 SGDLS and CDR2 YYNGEE. This chain's CDR3 is CASSRGQGPDTQYF. DNA for the CDR3: TGTGCCAGCAGCCGGGGACAGGGGCCAGATACGCAGTATTTT.

The chain employs TRBV19 and TRBJ1-5; TRBD1 aligns across 8 bases. Germline V gene data show CDR1 as LNHDA and CDR2 as SQIVND (reference sequence). The ends lost 5 bases at V and 4 bases at J; junction bases unmatched: 7. The CDR3 runs 15 residues. CDR3 nucleotide sequence: TGTGCCAGTAGTCTCCGACAGGGGCGAAATCAGCCCCAGCATTTT. It translates to CASSLRQGRNQPQHF. The full variable domain, its missing parts supplied by reference TRBV19 and TRBJ1-5, is DGGITQSPKYLFRKEGQNVTLSCEQNLNHDAMYWYRQDPGQGLRLIYYSQIVNDFQKGDIAEGYSVSREKKESFPLTVTSAQKNPTAFYLCASSLRQGRNQPQHFGDGTRLSIL.

This chain links TRBV7-6 with TRBJ1-1; tentatively, D is TRBD1 (5 bases). The germline V and J ends were trimmed by 1 base and 0 bases, with 12 bases remaining between them. Germline V gives CDR1 SGHVS, CDR2 FNYEAQ. The CDR3 loop spans 16 amino acids. CDR3 in DNA: TGTGCCAGCAGCTTAGGTGTTAGGGGTCTGAACACTGAAGCTTTCTTT. Its translation is CASSLGVRGLNTEAFF.